The 13 T cell receptor beta chains listed next were all sequenced from one sample in a study of PD-1 blockade in classical Hodgkin lymphoma. The protocol was immunoSEQ multiplex PCR, while the TCRdb copy is restricted to in-frame clones and leaves out a portion. The profile shows over 5,500 clones, under 85% of them singletons. Documented time point: cycle 4 day 1 (C4D1), after 6 weeks of nivolumab. No patient escaped relapse after autologous stem cell transplantation, and brentuximab vedotin exposure varied. PBMCs, once thawed, yielded CD8+ T cells isolated by magnetic negative selection. Sequencing used CD8+ T cells from blood, obtained before the fourth cycle of nivolumab. The receptors come from a human donor with classical Hodgkin lymphoma.

This clone was seen only a few times. The chain employs TRBV5-4 and TRBJ1-2, with 7 positions matching TRBD1. CDR3 length: 15 residues. V trimming: 5 bases; J trimming: 3 bases; junction bases outside the gene matches: 10. CDR1 is SGHNT and CDR2 is YYREEE in the germline V gene (reference sequence). CDR3 in amino acids: CASSSMTGQDYGYTF. For the CDR3, the DNA is TGTGCCAGCAGTTCAATGACAGGGCAAGACTATGGCTACACCTTC. Complete variable domain (other parts from reference TRBV5-4 and TRBJ1-2): ETGVTQSPTHLIKTRGQQVTLRCSSQSGHNTVSWYQQALGQGPQFIFQYYREEENGRGNFPPRFSGLQFPNYSSELNVNALELDDSALYLCASSSMTGQDYGYTFGSGTRLTVV.

The J gene is TRBJ2-3, the V gene TRBV27; either TRBD1 or TRBD2 may supply D (5 bases each). The V end was cut by 0 bases, the J end by 4 bases, with 14 bases between. The germline V gene encodes CDR1 MNHEY and CDR2 SMNVEV (reference sequence). CDR3 size: 16 residues. The CDR3 region has the DNA TGTGCCAGCAGTTTATCGAAGGGACCAGGGCCAGATACGCAGTATTTT. It specifies CASSLSKGPGPDTQYF.

V usage is TRBV14 and J usage is TRBJ1-2, with D uncertain. This CDR3 has 16 residues. Trimming took off 4 bases at V and 2 bases at J, with 17 bases between the two ends. Per the germline V gene, CDR1 is SGHDN and CDR2 is FVKESK. CDR3 in DNA: TGTGCCAGCAGCCCGAAGAAGGGTTCTGAGAACTATGGCTACACCTTC. The encoded protein is CASSPKKGSENYGYTF. Complete variable domain (other parts from reference TRBV14 and TRBJ1-2): EAGVTQFPSHSVIEKGQTVTLRCDPISGHDNLYWYRRVMGKEIKFLLHFVKESKQDESGMPNNRFLAERTGGTYSTLKVQPAELEDSGVYFCASSPKKGSENYGYTFGSGTRLTVV.

This clone has only one observation. The rearrangement links TRBV2 to TRBJ2-7, with D perhaps TRBD1 (7 bases). This CDR3 is 12 amino acids long. Trimming left V 7 bases short and J 6 bases short, with 13 bases between. Germline V gene sequence: CDR1 SNHLY, CDR2 FYNNEI. CDR3 nucleotide sequence: TGTGCCAGCATGGAGGGGGCTGGCGAGCAGTACTTC. It translates to CASMEGAGEQYF.

The J gene is TRBJ2-4, the V gene TRBV27; D might be TRBD1 or TRBD2, each matching 5 bases. The germline gives CDR1 MNHEY, CDR2 SMNVEV (reference sequence). The CDR3 runs 14 residues. Trimming took 4 bases from V and 3 from J, leaving 10 bases between them. The CDR3 DNA reads as TGTGCCAGCAGTTATCGGGACGGCAAAAACATTCAGTACTTC. Its translation is CASSYRDGKNIQYF.

The CDR3 here is CASSSTGSGDYGYTF. CDR3 DNA: TGTGCCAGCAGCTCCACAGGGAGCGGGGACTATGGCTACACCTTC. V is TRBV7-3 and J is TRBJ1-2, with a tentative D call TRBD1 (6 bases). CDR1 SGHTA and CDR2 FQGTGA come from the germline V gene. Trimming removed 4 bases from V and 3 bases from J, with 15 bases in between. This CDR3 is built from 15 residues. Complete variable domain (other parts from reference TRBV7-3 and TRBJ1-2): GAGVSQTPSNKVTEKGKYVELRCDPISGHTALYWYRQSLGQGPEFLIYFQGTGAADDSGLPNDRFFAVRPEGSVSTLKIQRTERGDSAVYLCASSSTGSGDYGYTFGSGTRLTVV.

This chain connects TRBV18 to TRBJ1-2; 8 nucleotides align to TRBD1. The germline gives CDR1 KGHSH, CDR2 LQKENI. The CDR3 has 13 amino acids. J lost 6 bases, V lost 6 bases, and 6 bases had no gene match. DNA of the CDR3: TGTGCCAGCTCCCCTGGACAGGGAAATGGCTACACCTTC. Translation: CASSPGQGNGYTF.

The chain uses TRBV7-9 and TRBJ2-5, with D unresolved. The CDR3 covers 13 residues. Germline CDR1 and CDR2: SEHNR and FQNEAQ (reference sequence). The ends were cut back, 4 bases at V and 2 bases at J, with 8 bases in the middle. The CDR3 protein is CASSSQLQETQYF. The CDR3 DNA follows: TGTGCCAGCAGCTCGCAGCTTCAAGAGACCCAGTACTTC.

This clone has more than one count but fewer than ten. The rearrangement uses TRBV19 and TRBJ1-1; D perhaps matches TRBD1 (5 bases). The V end was cut by 7 bases, the J end by 4 bases, with 22 bases between. The CDR3 runs to 16 residues. Germline V CDR1 and CDR2: LNHDA, SQIVND (reference sequence). The CDR3 loop reads CASTLRWGKSSTEAFF. CDR3 coding DNA: TGTGCCAGTACCCTACGATGGGGGAAGAGTTCCACTGAAGCTTTCTTT.

J is TRBJ1-2 and V is TRBV7-8, with a possible D match to TRBD1 (5 bases). V was pared by 4 bases and J by 5 bases, with 17 bases between. CDR1 and CDR2 from the germline V gene are SGHVS and FQNEAQ. The CDR3 extends over 15 amino acids. In nucleotides, the CDR3 is TGTGCCAGCAGCTCCACCGGGGCCCGAGGGTATGGCTACACCTTC. This encodes CASSSTGARGYGYTF.

This clone has just a few counts. The chain links TRBV11-2 to TRBJ2-7; D perhaps matches TRBD2 (6 bases). The germline V gene has CDR1 SGHAT and CDR2 FQNNGV. The CDR3 runs 13 residues. V gave up 3 bases and J gave up 3 bases, with 9 bases separating them. CDR3: CASSLGGNYEQYF. The CDR3 nucleotides are TGTGCCAGCAGCTTGGGCGGGAACTACGAGCAGTACTTC.

The rearrangement joins TRBV7-9 to TRBJ2-1; perhaps TRBD2 as D (5 bases). This CDR3 contains 13 residues. The germline V gene has CDR1 SEHNR and CDR2 FQNEAQ (reference sequence). V lost 5 bases and J lost 9, with 14 bases in between. The CDR3 DNA is TGTGCCAGCAGCCTCGATTTAGCGCGTGAGCAGTTCTTC. Translating it yields CASSLDLAREQFF.

The chain carries TRBV7-8 and TRBJ2-5; D unclear. From germline, CDR1 is SGHVS and CDR2 FQNEAQ. Trimming removed 11 bases at V and 4 bases at J, with 11 bases between. The CDR3 contains 11 residues. DNA for the CDR3: TGTGCCGGGTCCGATGGAGAGACCCAGTACTTC. It specifies CAGSDGETQYF.